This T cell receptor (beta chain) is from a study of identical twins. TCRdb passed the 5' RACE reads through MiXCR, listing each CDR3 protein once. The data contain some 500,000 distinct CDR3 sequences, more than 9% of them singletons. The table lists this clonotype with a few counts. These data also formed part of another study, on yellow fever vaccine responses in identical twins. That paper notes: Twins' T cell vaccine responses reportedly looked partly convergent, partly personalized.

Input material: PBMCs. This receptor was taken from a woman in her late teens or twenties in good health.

The DNA for the CDR3 is TGCAGTGCTAGAGCACTAGGGAGCTCCTACAATGAGCAGTTCTTC. It is translated as CSARALGSSYNEQFF. The chain links TRBV20-1 to TRBJ2-1; perhaps TRBD2 as D (5 bases). Germline values: CDR1 DFQATT, CDR2 SNEGSKA (reference sequence). Trimming stripped 1 base from V and 0 bases from J, with 10 bases between. This CDR3 is 15 amino acids long.